Listed below are T cell receptor beta chains from one sample, sequenced in a study of T cell changes during pregnancy in multiple sclerosis. Profiled with immunoSEQ multiplex PCR; TCRdb holds only in-frame clones, not every one. The data show 85,000 to 100,000 clones, with around 93% seen just once and approximately 0.9% held by the top ten. Here the sequenced sample was peripheral blood, taken before pregnancy. The receptors were gathered from a female donor with multiple sclerosis, enrolled in a pregnancy study. The CDR3 runs from the conserved cysteine through the conserved F or W. The D gene is left open where the match is weak. Expanded clones are given a class, and other clones once, few, many or no size at all.

J gene,V gene,clone size,D gene,CDR3 DNA,CDR3 protein
TRBJ2-2,TRBV19,NA,TRBD2,TGTGCCACCGCGTGGAGCGGGAGGGACACCGGGGAGCTGTTTTTT,CATAWSGRDTGELFF
TRBJ2-7,TRBV28,once,NA,TGTGCCAGCAGTTCCCCAGGGGCGCCCCTCTACGAGCAGTACTTC,CASSSPGAPLYEQYF
TRBJ1-5,TRBV2,NA,TRBD1,TGTGCCAGCAGTGGGGTGGGCGGACAGGGCAATCAGCCCCAGCATTTT,CASSGVGGQGNQPQHF
TRBJ1-2,TRBV6-5,NA,NA,TGTGCCAGCAGCCTCGGACAGTATCTGAGCTACACCTTC,CASSLGQYLSYTF
TRBJ2-3,TRBV7-6,NA,NA,TGTGCCAGCAGCCTACTCACAGATACGCAGTATTTT,CASSLLTDTQYF
TRBJ1-2,TRBV19,NA,TRBD1,TGTGCCAGTTCACTGACAGGGAACCCCTATGGCTACACCTTC,CASSLTGNPYGYTF
TRBJ2-3,TRBV4-1,NA,TRBD1,TGCGCCAGCAGCAGGGACAGGCCAGATACGCAGTATTTT,CASSRDRPDTQYF
TRBJ2-5,TRBV20-1,NA,NA,TGCAGTGCTAGAGATGAGCTGACCCAGTACTTC,CSARDELTQYF
TRBJ1-2,TRBV4-2,NA,TRBD1,TGTGCCAGCAGCCAAGATAAAGGACAGGGAACGGATGGCTACACCTTC,CASSQDKGQGTDGYTF
TRBJ1-5,TRBV2,few,NA,TGTGCCAGCAGTGAGGATAAGGCAGACTCCCAGCATTTT,CASSEDKADSQHF
TRBJ2-3,TRBV11-3,NA,NA,TGTGCCAGCAGCTTTGCGAGCGGCACAGATACGCAGTATTTT,CASSFASGTDTQYF
TRBJ1-1,TRBV25-1,NA,NA,TGTGCCTCGGGCGGGGGGCTGAACACTGAAGCTTTCTTT,CASGGGLNTEAFF
TRBJ2-3,TRBV5-1,NA,TRBD1,TGCGCCAGCAGCTCAGGGGGCGCGTGGACAGATACGCAGTATTTT,CASSSGGAWTDTQYF
TRBJ1-4,TRBV18,NA,TRBD1,TGTGCCAGCTCACCTTCCCTAACCCTACAGGGGGCCTCGGAAAAACTGTTTTTT,CASSPSLTLQGASEKLFF
TRBJ2-3,TRBV6-6,NA,NA,TGTGCCAGCACCGCCCGGTTGGGCAGCACAGATACGCAGTATTTT,CASTARLGSTDTQYF
TRBJ1-6,TRBV27,NA,TRBD1,TGTGCCAGCAGTTTAATGCCGGGACAGGGGAATTCACCCCTCCACTTT,CASSLMPGQGNSPLHF
TRBJ1-1,TRBV2,NA,NA,TGTGCCAGCAGTGAAGGACAGAAGATCATGAACACTGAAGCTTTCTTT,CASSEGQKIMNTEAFF
TRBJ1-4,TRBV28,NA,TRBD1,TGTGCCAGCAGTTTATCAGGGGGCAGAGAAAAACTGTTTTTT,CASSLSGGREKLFF
TRBJ2-3,TRBV7-8,NA,TRBD1,TGTGCCAGCAGCTTTTTTGGGACAGGGGGCACAGATACGCAGTATTTT,CASSFFGTGGTDTQYF
TRBJ1-2,TRBV19,NA,TRBD1,TGTGCCAGTAGTATAGAGCGGACAGGGAGGGATGGCTACACCTTC,CASSIERTGRDGYTF
TRBJ2-3,TRBV5-1,NA,TRBD2,TGCGCCAGCAGCAATGGGGGGGACCGCACAGATACGCAGTATTTT,CASSNGGDRTDTQYF
TRBJ2-5,TRBV7-2,NA,NA,TGTGCCAGCAGCCCCGGGTCACGAGGGGGTCAGGAGACCCAGTACTTC,CASSPGSRGGQETQYF
TRBJ2-2,TRBV18,NA,NA,TGTGCCAGCTCACCTAGAACACGGACGTTCGGGAAGGTGGGAGACGGGGAGCTGTTTTTT,CASSPRTRTFGKVGDGELFF
TRBJ2-1,TRBV6-4,NA,TRBD1,TGTGCCAGCTTTTGCTCAGGGGGCCAGGGGAATGAGCAGTTCTTC,CASFCSGGQGNEQFF
TRBJ2-3,TRBV9,NA,TRBD2,TGTGCCAGCAGCAGAGGTTGGCGGGGGGGAGCAGATACGCAGTATTTT,CASSRGWRGGADTQYF
TRBJ1-1,TRBV13,NA,TRBD1,TGTGCCAGCAGCTTAGGCTCGCCAGGACAGGGAGTCTCCGCGGGAGCTTTCTTT,CASSLGSPGQGVSAGAFF
TRBJ2-1,TRBV27,NA,TRBD2,TGTGCCAGCAGTACACCACCGGGACTAGCGAGATACAATGAGCAGTTCTTC,CASSTPPGLARYNEQFF
TRBJ2-2,TRBV7-9,few,NA,TGTGCCAGCAGCTTAGCTCGTCTACCCCGTCGTACCGGGGAGCTGTTTTTT,CASSLARLPRRTGELFF
TRBJ1-1,TRBV7-8,NA,NA,TGTGCCAGCAGCTTAGGAGGCAGAGACACTGAAGCTTTCTTT,CASSLGGRDTEAFF
TRBJ2-3,TRBV6-6,NA,NA,TGTGCCAGCAGTTATTCGGGGGGCCTTTCGTATACGCAGTATTTT,CASSYSGGLSYTQYF
TRBJ2-7,TRBV28,NA,TRBD2,TGTGCCAGCAGTCCTAGCGGGAGGCCCTACGAGCAGTACTTC,CASSPSGRPYEQYF